These 22 T cell receptor beta chains share one sample of origin, sequenced in a study of cytomegalovirus exposure and HLA in healthy donors. Method: immunoSEQ multiplex PCR; TCRdb's copy keeps in-frame clones and lacks some. The repertoire holds some 210,000 clones, with over 75% as singletons. Sequencing used PBMCs. The receptors originated from a woman aged 18-29 years in good health and CMV-seropositive.

The chain links TRBV18 to TRBJ1-1, with 7 nucleotides matching TRBD1. Germline V gene data show CDR1 as KGHSH and CDR2 as LQKENI. The CDR3 covers 12 residues. The trim removed 6 bases at V and 6 bases at J, leaving 4 bases unmatched. The CDR3 spells CASSRQGPEAFF. In nucleotides, the CDR3 is TGTGCCAGCTCGCGACAGGGCCCTGAAGCTTTCTTT.

The genes are TRBV2 and TRBJ1-3, with D possibly TRBD1 on 5 matching bases. The germline V gene has CDR1 SNHLY and CDR2 FYNNEI. CDR3 length: 14 amino acids. V was clipped by 6 bases and J by 3 bases, with 12 bases between them. CDR3 amino acids: CASSPVGGGNTIYF. CDR3 sequence (DNA): TGTGCCAGCAGCCCCGTCGGGGGTGGAAACACCATATATTTT. The full variable domain, completed using reference TRBV2 and TRBJ1-3, is EPEVTQTPSHQVTQMGQEVILRCVPISNHLYFYWYRQILGQKVEFLVSFYNNEISEKSEIFDDQFSVERPDGSNFTLKIRSTKLEDSAMYFCASSPVGGGNTIYFGEGSWLTVV.

Ten or more counts support this clone. J is TRBJ1-3 and V is TRBV11-2; no clear D gene. Germline V lookup: CDR1 SGHAT, CDR2 FQNNGV. V lost 1 base, J lost 4 bases, and 8 bases lay in between. The CDR3 totals 14 residues. The CDR3 nucleotides are TGTGCCAGCAGCTTAGGCGGAGGGGGAAACACCATATATTTT. Its protein product is CASSLGGGGNTIYF.

The chain uses TRBV28 and TRBJ2-4, with a tentative D call TRBD1 (6 bases). Germline CDR1 reads MDHEN; CDR2 reads SYDVKM. V dropped 6 bases and J dropped 4 bases, with 10 bases sitting between them. The CDR3 is 13 residues long. The chain's CDR3 is CASRGRGKNIQYF. The CDR3 bases are TGTGCCAGCAGGGGCAGGGGTAAAAACATTCAGTACTTC. Variable domain in full (rest from reference TRBV28 and TRBJ2-4): DVKVTQSSRYLVKRTGEKVFLECVQDMDHENMFWYRQDPGLGLRLIYFSYDVKMKEKGDIPEGYSVSREKKERFSLILESASTNQTSMYLCASRGRGKNIQYFGAGTRLSVL.

This chain links TRBV12-5 with TRBJ2-7; D gene ambiguous. The V end lost 0 bases, the J end lost 1 base, and 7 bases lay between the germline ends. Germline lookup yields CDR1 LGHNT and CDR2 FRNRAP. The CDR3 spans 14 residues. The CDR3 loop reads CASGLVGPSYEQYF. The CDR3 bases are TGTGCTAGTGGTTTGGTTGGGCCTTCCTACGAGCAGTACTTC.

This sequence joins TRBV19 and TRBJ1-1, with a weak D call TRBD1 (5 bases). Per germline, CDR1 LNHDA and CDR2 SQIVND (reference sequence). Trimming stripped 5 bases from V and 0 bases from J, with 13 bases between. The CDR3 loop spans 15 amino acids. The CDR3 loop is CASSPWKGMNTEAFF. In nucleotides, the CDR3 is TGTGCCAGTAGTCCCTGGAAGGGGATGAACACTGAAGCTTTCTTT.

This sequence joins TRBV2 and TRBJ2-1; 11 nucleotides agree with TRBD1. From germline, CDR1 is SNHLY and CDR2 FYNNEI. This CDR3 spans 15 amino acids. V was pared by 3 bases and J by 4 bases, with 2 bases of the junction left unmatched. CDR3 sequence: CASSDRDRGYNEQFF. CDR3 coding DNA: TGTGCCAGCAGTGACAGGGACAGGGGGTACAATGAGCAGTTCTTC.

This chain links TRBV5-4 with TRBJ2-1; TRBD2 aligns across 7 bases. Germline loops: CDR1 SGHNT, CDR2 YYREEE (reference sequence). V was clipped by 1 base and J by 4 bases; unmatched bases: 8. This CDR3 has 16 amino acids. CDR3 sequence: CASSLIGRAVYNEQFF. In DNA form, the CDR3 reads TGTGCCAGCAGCTTGATAGGGAGGGCGGTTTACAATGAGCAGTTCTTC.

This chain uses TRBV28 with TRBJ2-1; 12 bases match TRBD2. V lost 3 bases, J lost 4 bases, and 10 bases stayed unmatched. CDR1 is MDHEN and CDR2 is SYDVKM in the germline V gene. The CDR3 totals 18 residues. The CDR3 bases are TGTGCCAGCAGTTTCGTCACTAGCGGGAGGAGGTTTTACAATGAGCAGTTCTTC. Translating it yields CASSFVTSGRRFYNEQFF.

V and J are TRBV5-1 and TRBJ2-3; perhaps TRBD2 as D (6 bases). The CDR3 contains 15 residues. Germline V lookup: CDR1 SGHRS, CDR2 YFSETQ. V lost 4 bases and J 2 bases, leaving 14 bases between the germline ends. The CDR3 DNA reads TGCGCCAGCAGCCCCCGGGTGGACTACACAGATACGCAGTATTTT. Translating it yields CASSPRVDYTDTQYF. Full variable domain (outside the CDR3, taken from reference TRBV5-1 and TRBJ2-3): KAGVTQTPRYLIKTRGQQVTLSCSPISGHRSVSWYQQTPGQGLQFLFEYFSETQRNKGNFPGRFSGRQFSNSRSEMNVSTLELGDSALYLCASSPRVDYTDTQYFGPGTRLTVL.

The chain joins TRBV7-9 to TRBJ1-5, with 9 positions matching TRBD1. The CDR3 sequence is 14 residues long. Germline CDR1 SEHNR, CDR2 FQNEAQ (reference sequence). The trim removed 5 bases at V and 6 bases at J, leaving 5 bases unmatched. CDR3 sequence: CASSRTGAGQPQHF. In nucleotides, the CDR3 is TGTGCCAGCAGCCGGACAGGGGCGGGTCAGCCCCAGCATTTT.

This clone was detected once. The rearrangement uses TRBV2 and TRBJ2-3, with 7 bases matching TRBD2. The germline V gene encodes CDR1 SNHLY and CDR2 FYNNEI. This CDR3 region has 15 residues. V lost 2 bases and J lost 4; bases outside the gene matches: 6. The CDR3 DNA follows: TGTGCCAGCAGTGAATTGGCGGGAGTTCCAGATACGCAGTATTTT. It yields the protein CASSELAGVPDTQYF.

This chain links TRBV28 with TRBJ1-1; 10 bases map to TRBD1. Germline V gives CDR1 MDHEN, CDR2 SYDVKM. This CDR3 region has 17 residues. Losses at the gene ends were 5 bases for V and 1 base for J; bases not matched to a gene: 10. The CDR3 DNA sequence: TGTGCCAGCAGTACCATGGGACAGGGGATCGAGAACACTGAAGCTTTCTTT. This codes for CASSTMGQGIENTEAFF.

The rearrangement links TRBV29-1 to TRBJ2-7, with D maybe TRBD2 (5 bases). The CDR3 is made up of 13 amino acids. V dropped 3 bases and J dropped 2 bases, with 11 bases sitting between them. From germline, CDR1 is SQVTM and CDR2 ANQGSEA. Written as DNA, the CDR3 is TGCAGCGTTGAGGAGGACCGTCCCTACGAGCAGTACTTC. Residues: CSVEEDRPYEQYF.

The chain recombines TRBV4-1 with TRBJ2-7; perhaps TRBD2 as D (5 bases). Trimming took off 1 base at V and 5 bases at J, with 21 bases between the two ends. Germline V lookup: CDR1 MGHRA, CDR2 YSYEKL. CDR3 length: 17 amino acids. As DNA, the CDR3 is TGCGCCAGCAGCCAAGGGGCACGAGCGGAGGAATACCACGAGCAGTACTTC. It translates to CASSQGARAEEYHEQYF.

This chain uses TRBV7-6 with TRBJ2-7; 9 bases match TRBD1. J lost 3 bases, V lost 1 base, and 7 bases had no gene match. The CDR3 totals 16 residues. CDR1 is SGHVS, CDR2 FNYEAQ, per germline. The CDR3 region has the DNA TGTGCCAGCAGCTTAGGGCAGGGACAGGGACTCTACGAGCAGTACTTC. Protein sequence: CASSLGQGQGLYEQYF.

As regards this clone: This sample also contains other DNA sequences that code for the same CDR3. The chain joins TRBV28 to TRBJ2-3, with 7 bases fitting TRBD1. Trimming removed 6 bases from V and 4 bases from J; junction bases left unmatched: 4. Germline CDR1 is MDHEN and CDR2 is SYDVKM. The CDR3 contains 13 residues. DNA of the CDR3: TGTGCCAGCAGCTTAAGGGGGCCAGATACGCAGTATTTT. It yields the protein CASSLRGPDTQYF. The entire variable domain, with the rest obtained from reference TRBV28 and TRBJ2-3, is as follows: DVKVTQSSRYLVKRTGEKVFLECVQDMDHENMFWYRQDPGLGLRLIYFSYDVKMKEKGDIPEGYSVSREKKERFSLILESASTNQTSMYLCASSLRGPDTQYFGPGTRLTVL.

The chain carries TRBV19 and TRBJ1-1; D not certain. The V end lost 3 bases, the J end lost 2 bases, and 10 bases lay between the germline ends. The CDR3 is made up of 14 amino acids. In germline, CDR1 is LNHDA, CDR2 SQIVND (reference sequence). The CDR3 DNA reads as TGTGCCAGTAGTATCCGGGAAGTTAACACTGAAGCTTTCTTT. Translated: CASSIREVNTEAFF. Full variable domain (remainder filled in from reference TRBV19 and TRBJ1-1): DGGITQSPKYLFRKEGQNVTLSCEQNLNHDAMYWYRQDPGQGLRLIYYSQIVNDFQKGDIAEGYSVSREKKESFPLTVTSAQKNPTAFYLCASSIREVNTEAFFGQGTRLTVV.

V and J are TRBV9 and TRBJ2-3, with a possible D match to TRBD2 (6 bases). This CDR3 spans 16 amino acids. Looked up from germline, CDR1 is SGDLS and CDR2 is YYNGEE. The V gene lost 3 bases and the J gene lost 5 bases, with 19 bases spanning the gap. The CDR3, as DNA: TGTGCCAGCAGCGGGGGACTCACGTTCAGCGGAGATACGCAGTATTTT. Amino acid sequence: CASSGGLTFSGDTQYF. The complete variable domain, with remaining parts taken from reference TRBV9 and TRBJ2-3, reads DSGVTQTPKHLITATGQRVTLRCSPRSGDLSVYWYQQSLDQGLQFLIQYYNGEERAKGNILERFSAQQFPDLHSELNLSSLELGDSALYFCASSGGLTFSGDTQYFGPGTRLTVL.

The rearrangement links TRBV27 to TRBJ2-7, with TRBD2 matching 10 bases. This CDR3 spans 14 amino acids. The V segment lost 3 bases and the J segment 4 bases; nucleotides outside the gene matches: 3. Germline V gene lookup returns CDR1 MNHEY and CDR2 SMNVEV (reference sequence). This CDR3 reads CASSFSSGSYEQYF. The CDR3 DNA reads as TGTGCCAGCAGTTTTTCTAGCGGGAGTTACGAGCAGTACTTC.

The chain has TRBV9 and TRBJ2-2; 8 bases fit TRBD2. This CDR3 is 16 amino acids long. Per the germline V gene, CDR1 is SGDLS and CDR2 is YYNGEE. Trimming at V came to 4 bases and at J to 5 bases, leaving 10 bases not matched to a gene. The chain's CDR3 is CASSKGQRENTGELFF. DNA of the CDR3: TGTGCCAGCAGCAAAGGCCAGCGGGAGAATACCGGGGAGCTGTTTTTT.

V usage is TRBV30 and J usage is TRBJ1-5; 8 nucleotides align to TRBD1. This CDR3 spans 16 amino acids. J lost 0 bases, V lost 5 bases, and 9 bases had no gene match. Germline assignment: CDR1 GTSNPN and CDR2 SVGIG (reference sequence). This CDR3 is CAWGQGNVYSNQPQHF. In nucleotides, the CDR3 is TGTGCCTGGGGACAGGGCAACGTATATAGCAATCAGCCCCAGCATTTT.